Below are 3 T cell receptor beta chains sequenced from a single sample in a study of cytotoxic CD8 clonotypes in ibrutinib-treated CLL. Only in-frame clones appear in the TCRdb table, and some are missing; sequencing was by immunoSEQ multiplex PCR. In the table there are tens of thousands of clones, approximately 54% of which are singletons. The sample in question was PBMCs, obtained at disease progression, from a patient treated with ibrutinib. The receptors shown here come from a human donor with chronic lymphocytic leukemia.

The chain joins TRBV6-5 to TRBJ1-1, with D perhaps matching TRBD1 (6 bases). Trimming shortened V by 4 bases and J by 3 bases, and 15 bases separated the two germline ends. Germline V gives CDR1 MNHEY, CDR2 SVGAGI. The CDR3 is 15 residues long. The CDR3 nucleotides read TGTGCCAGCAGTTCCACTGACCAGGGGTACACTGAAGCTTTCTTT. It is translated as CASSSTDQGYTEAFF.

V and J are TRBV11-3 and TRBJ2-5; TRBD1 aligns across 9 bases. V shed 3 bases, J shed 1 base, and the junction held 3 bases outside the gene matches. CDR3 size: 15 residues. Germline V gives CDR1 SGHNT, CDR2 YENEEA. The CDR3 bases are TGTGCCAGCAGCTTTTGGGACAGGGCCCAAGAGACCCAGTACTTC. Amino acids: CASSFWDRAQETQYF.

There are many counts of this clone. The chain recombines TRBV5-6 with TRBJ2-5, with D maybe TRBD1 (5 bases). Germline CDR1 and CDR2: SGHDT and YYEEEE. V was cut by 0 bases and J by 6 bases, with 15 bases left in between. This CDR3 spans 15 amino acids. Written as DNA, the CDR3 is TGTGCCAGCAGCTTGGCTAACCCAGGGCGGCAGACCCAGTACTTC. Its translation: CASSLANPGRQTQYF.